This T cell receptor beta chain was sequenced during a study of regulatory T cells in long-lasting Graves disease. This clonotype has a count of ten or more. According to the study, TCR beta libraries were built with iRepertoire HTBI primers and CDR3-region Arm-PCR. TCRdb reprocessed the multiplex PCR reads via MiXCR and lists one record per CDR3 protein. The table lists 550,000 to 700,000 distinct CDR3 sequences, around 16% of them singletons. As to time point: newly diagnosed GD, antithyroid drugs for less than 3 months. PBMC RNA served as the TCR library source. The sample also formed part of further work on T cells in Graves' hyperthyroidism and ophthalmopathy. According to that study: With the HTBI primer set, the TCR CDR3 went through a first round of RT-PCR.

The clonotype originates from a man aged 18 to 29 with Graves disease. The sample consisted of peripheral blood mononuclear cells (PBMCs), taken at new diagnosis, from a patient treated with antithyroid drugs.

DNA for the CDR3: TGTGCCAGCAGTTCCTCCGGGACAGGGTATACGGAGACCCAGTACTTC. Translating gives CASSSSGTGYTETQYF. The rearrangement links TRBV27 to TRBJ2-5; 9 bases are shared with TRBD1. Germline loops: CDR1 MNHEY, CDR2 SMNVEV (reference sequence). V gave up 4 bases and J gave up 5 bases; unmatched junction bases: 11. The CDR3 is 16 residues long.